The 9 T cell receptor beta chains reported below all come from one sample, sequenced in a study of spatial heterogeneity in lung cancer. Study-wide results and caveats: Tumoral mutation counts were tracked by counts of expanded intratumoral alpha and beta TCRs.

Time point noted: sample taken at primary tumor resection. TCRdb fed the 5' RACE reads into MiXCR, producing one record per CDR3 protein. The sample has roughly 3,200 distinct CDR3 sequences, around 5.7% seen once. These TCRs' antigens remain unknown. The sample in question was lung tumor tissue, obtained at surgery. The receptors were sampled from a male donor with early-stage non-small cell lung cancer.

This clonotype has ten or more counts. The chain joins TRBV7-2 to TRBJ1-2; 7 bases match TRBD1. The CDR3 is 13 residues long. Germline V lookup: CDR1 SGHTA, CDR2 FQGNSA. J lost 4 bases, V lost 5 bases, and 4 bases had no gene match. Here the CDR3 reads CASSPGQVYGYTF. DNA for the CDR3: TGTGCCAGCAGCCCAGGACAGGTCTATGGCTACACCTTC.

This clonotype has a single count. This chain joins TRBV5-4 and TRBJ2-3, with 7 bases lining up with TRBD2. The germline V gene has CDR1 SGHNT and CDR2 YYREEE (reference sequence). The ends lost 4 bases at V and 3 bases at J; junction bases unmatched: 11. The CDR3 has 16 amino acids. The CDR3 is CASSLLASGETDTQYF. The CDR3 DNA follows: TGTGCCAGCAGCCTCTTGGCTAGCGGTGAAACAGATACGCAGTATTTT.

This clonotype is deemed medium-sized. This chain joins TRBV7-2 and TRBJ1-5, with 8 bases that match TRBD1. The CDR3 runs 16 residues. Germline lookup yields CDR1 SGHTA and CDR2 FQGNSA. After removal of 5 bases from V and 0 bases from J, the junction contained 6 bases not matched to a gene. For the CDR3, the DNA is TGTGCCAGCAGCCCTACCGGGACAGGTAGCAATCAGCCCCAGCATTTT. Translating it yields CASSPTGTGSNQPQHF.

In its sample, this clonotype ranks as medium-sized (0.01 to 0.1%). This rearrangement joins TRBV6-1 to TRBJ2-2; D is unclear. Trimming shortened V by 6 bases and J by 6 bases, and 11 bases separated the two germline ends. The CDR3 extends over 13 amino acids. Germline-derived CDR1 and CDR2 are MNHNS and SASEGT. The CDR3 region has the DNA TGTGCCAGCAGCTCGTTCAGATCCGGGGAGCTGTTTTTT. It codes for CASSSFRSGELFF.

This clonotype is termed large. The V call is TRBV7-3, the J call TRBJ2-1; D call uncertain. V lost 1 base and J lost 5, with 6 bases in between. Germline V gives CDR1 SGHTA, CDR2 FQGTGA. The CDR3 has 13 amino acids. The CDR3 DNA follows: TGTGCCAGCAGCTTAAGCCTTGACAATGAGCAGTTCTTC. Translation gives CASSLSLDNEQFF.

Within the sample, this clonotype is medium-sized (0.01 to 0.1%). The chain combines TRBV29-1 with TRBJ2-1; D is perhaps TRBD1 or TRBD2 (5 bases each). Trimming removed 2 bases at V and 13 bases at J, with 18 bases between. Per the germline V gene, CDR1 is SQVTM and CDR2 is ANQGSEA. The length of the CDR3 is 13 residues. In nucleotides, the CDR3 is TGCAGCGTTGAACTAGGTGGGGGTTCGGAACAGTTCTTC. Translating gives CSVELGGGSEQFF.

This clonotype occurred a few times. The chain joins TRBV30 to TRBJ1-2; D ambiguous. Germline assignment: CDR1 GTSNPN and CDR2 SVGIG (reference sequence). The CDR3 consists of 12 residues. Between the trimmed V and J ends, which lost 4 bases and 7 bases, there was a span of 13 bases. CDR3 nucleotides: TGTGCCTGGACCGTTTCGGGTCGTGGCTACACCTTC. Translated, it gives CAWTVSGRGYTF.

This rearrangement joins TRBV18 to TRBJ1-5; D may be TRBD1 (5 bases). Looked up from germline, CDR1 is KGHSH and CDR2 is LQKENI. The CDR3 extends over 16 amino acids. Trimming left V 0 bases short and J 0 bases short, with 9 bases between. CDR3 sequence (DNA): TGTGCCAGCTCACCACCGGGGCCGTCTAGCAATCAGCCCCAGCATTTT. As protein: CASSPPGPSSNQPQHF.

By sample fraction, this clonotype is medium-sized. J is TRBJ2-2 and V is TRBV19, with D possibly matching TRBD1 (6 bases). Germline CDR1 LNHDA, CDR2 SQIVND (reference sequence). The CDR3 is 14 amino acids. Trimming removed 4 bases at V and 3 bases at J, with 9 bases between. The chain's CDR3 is CASSNRVDTGELFF. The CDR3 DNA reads TGTGCCAGTAGTAACAGGGTTGACACCGGGGAGCTGTTTTTT.